A selection of T cell receptor beta chains follows, all from one sample in a study of T cell responses to AZD1222 COVID-19 vaccine. Only in-frame clones appear in the TCRdb table, and some are missing; sequencing was by immunoSEQ multiplex PCR. The table shows approximately 120,000 clones, with 91% occurring only once. The sample here was peripheral blood, taken on day 0 of AZD1222 vaccination. The origin of the receptors is an adult in good health. Each CDR3 is given with its conserved first and last residue. A D gene is named only where the DNA matches it firmly. Where a row states a size, it is once, few, many or the class of an expanded clone; other rows omit it.

NA,NA,TRBV9,TRBJ2-7,CASSATGYEQYF,TGTGCCAGCAGCGCCACTGGCTACGAGCAGTACTTC
NA,NA,TRBV10-3,TRBJ1-1,CAISDGPTTYTEAFF,TGTGCCATCAGTGACGGGCCGACAACGTACACTGAAGCTTTCTTT
NA,NA,TRBV6-5,TRBJ1-2,CASSPGWGLGQGYTF,TGTGCCAGCAGTCCCGGTTGGGGGCTGGGCCAGGGCTACACCTTC
NA,TRBD1,TRBV5-4,TRBJ1-1,CASSRDRASNTEAFF,TGTGCCAGCAGCCGGGACAGGGCGTCGAACACTGAAGCTTTCTTT
NA,NA,TRBV7-9,TRBJ2-7,CASSSQGLQEYF,TGTGCCAGCAGCTCCCAGGGCCTTCAGGAGTACTTC
few,NA,TRBV30,TRBJ1-5,CAWSSRSNQPQHF,TGTGCCTGGAGTTCGAGGAGCAATCAGCCCCAGCATTTT
NA,NA,TRBV3-1/TRBV3-2,TRBJ1-2,CASSQDRSGVTVWHGYTF,TGTGCCAGCAGCCAAGATAGGAGTGGGGTGACAGTTTGGCATGGCTACACCTTC
NA,NA,TRBV19,TRBJ2-1,CASSPGSSYNEQFF,TGTGCCAGTAGTCCAGGGAGCTCCTACAATGAGCAGTTCTTC
NA,NA,TRBV11-3,TRBJ2-1,CASSLGDGAYNEQFF,TGTGCCAGCAGCTTAGGGGACGGCGCCTACAATGAGCAGTTCTTC
NA,NA,TRBV6-2/TRBV6-3,TRBJ1-2,CASSQRVRIYGYTF,TGTGCCAGCAGCCAGCGAGTACGGATCTATGGCTACACCTTC
NA,NA,TRBV6-5,TRBJ1-1,CASSSGQLNTEAFF,TGTGCCAGCAGTTCCGGACAGCTGAACACTGAAGCTTTCTTT
NA,NA,TRBV9,TRBJ2-4,CASSPRAAKNIQYF,TGTGCCAGCAGCCCAAGGGCAGCCAAAAACATTCAGTACTTC
NA,NA,TRBV10-3,TRBJ1-2,CAISPGGEVYGYTF,TGTGCCATCAGCCCCGGGGGCGAGGTCTATGGCTACACCTTC
NA,NA,TRBV4-1,TRBJ1-1,CASSPFRGATEAFF,TGCGCCAGCAGCCCTTTCCGGGGGGCCACTGAAGCTTTCTTT
NA,NA,TRBV11-2,TRBJ2-2,CASSQHPGRSLRPTGELFF,TGTGCCAGCAGCCAGCATCCGGGACGGAGCCTCAGGCCCACCGGGGAGCTGTTTTTT
NA,NA,TRBV7-3,TRBJ2-1,CASSLYSNGNEQFF,TGTGCCAGCAGCCTATACTCGAACGGCAATGAGCAGTTCTTC
NA,NA,TRBV5-5,TRBJ1-1,CASNPGGGLGEAFF,TGTGCCAGCAACCCCGGGGGAGGGTTGGGTGAAGCTTTCTTT
few,NA,TRBV5-6,TRBJ1-5,CASSLAQGRGNQPQHF,TGTGCCAGCAGCTTGGCGCAGGGTCGGGGCAATCAGCCCCAGCATTTT
NA,NA,TRBV25-1,TRBJ2-3,CASSDSSSTDTQYF,TGTGCCAGCAGTGATTCTTCTAGCACAGATACGCAGTATTTT
NA,NA,TRBV7-2,TRBJ2-3,CASSSIMTVDTQYF,TGTGCCAGCAGCTCGATCATGACTGTAGATACGCAGTATTTT
once,NA,TRBV19,TRBJ1-1,CASSIETGTRNEAFF,TGTGCCAGTAGTATAGAAACCGGGACAAGGAATGAAGCTTTCTTT
NA,TRBD1,TRBV18,TRBJ1-2,CASSPGQDYGYTF,TGTGCCAGCTCACCGGGACAGGACTATGGCTACACCTTC
once,TRBD1,TRBV27,TRBJ1-6,CASSPTPPGQVATPLHF,TGTGCCAGCAGTCCCACTCCGCCTGGACAGGTTGCAACACCCCTCCACTTT
NA,NA,TRBV4-1,TRBJ2-7,CASSRRDSNHEQYF,TGCGCCAGCAGCCGAAGAGACTCGAACCACGAGCAGTACTTC
NA,NA,TRBV11-2,TRBJ1-6,CASLSSYNSPLHF,TGTGCCAGCCTCTCGTCCTATAATTCACCCCTCCACTTT
NA,NA,TRBV6-2/TRBV6-3,TRBJ1-2,CASSSQREQEANYGYTF,TGTGCCAGCAGTTCCCAACGAGAGCAGGAAGCTAACTATGGCTACACCTTC
NA,TRBD1,TRBV7-6,TRBJ1-5,CASSPGTGDQPQHF,TGTGCCAGCAGCCCCGGGACAGGGGATCAGCCCCAGCATTTT
NA,NA,TRBV3-1/TRBV3-2,TRBJ2-7,CASSQGPSSYEQYF,TGTGCCAGCAGCCAAGGTCCGAGCTCCTACGAGCAGTACTTC
NA,NA,TRBV12-3/TRBV12-4,TRBJ2-7,CASSLAGRYEQYF,TGTGCCAGCAGTTTGGCGGGGAGGTACGAGCAGTACTTC
NA,TRBD1,TRBV12-3/TRBV12-4,TRBJ1-1,CASNVQGREAFF,TGTGCCAGCAATGTACAGGGGCGTGAAGCTTTCTTT
NA,NA,TRBV19,TRBJ2-7,CASSIGTFYEQYF,TGTGCCAGTAGTATCGGGACTTTTTACGAGCAGTACTTC
NA,TRBD2,TRBV6-5,TRBJ2-3,CASSYGTSGDTQYF,TGTGCCAGCAGTTACGGGACTAGCGGAGATACGCAGTATTTT
NA,TRBD2,TRBV4-2,TRBJ2-5,CASSQVRTSGGFGETQYF,TGTGCCAGCAGCCAAGTACGGACTAGCGGGGGTTTTGGGGAGACCCAGTACTTC
NA,NA,TRBV2,TRBJ1-2,CASSEFPGAVDGYTF,TGTGCCAGCAGTGAATTCCCGGGGGCGGTCGATGGCTACACCTTC
NA,NA,TRBV7-9,TRBJ1-1,CASIRSRARDTEAFF,TGTGCCAGCATCAGATCTAGGGCAAGGGACACTGAAGCTTTCTTT
NA,NA,TRBV4-1,TRBJ1-1,CASSQGWDTEAFF,TGCGCCAGCAGCCAGGGATGGGACACTGAAGCTTTCTTT
NA,NA,TRBV30,TRBJ1-4,CAWSVRGFRLSEKLFF,TGTGCCTGGAGTGTAAGAGGGTTCCGCCTTAGTGAAAAACTGTTTTTT